A selection of T cell receptor beta chains follows, all from one sample in a study of Ad26.COV2.S vaccination and SARS-CoV-2 variants. Data came from immunoSEQ multiplex PCR; TCRdb stores just in-frame clones and leaves some out. Of over 300,000 clones in the sample, around 82% are singletons; the top ten hold almost 7.5%. The sample in question was peripheral blood, obtained in a trial of Ad26.COV2.S vaccine versus placebo. These receptors all come from a person aged 18 to 59 who received the Ad26.COV2.S COVID-19 vaccine or a placebo. The CDR3 runs from the conserved cysteine through the conserved F or W. Each record gives: CDR3 length, J gene, V gene, CDR3 protein.

CDR3 length: 14; J gene: TRBJ2-7; V gene: TRBV7-9; CDR3 protein: CASSLRDRGSEQYF
CDR3 length: 12; J gene: TRBJ2-1; V gene: TRBV7-9; CDR3 protein: CASSLVSNEQFF
CDR3 length: 14; J gene: TRBJ2-7; V gene: TRBV15; CDR3 protein: CATSQRTANYEQYF
CDR3 length: 11; J gene: TRBJ2-7; V gene: TRBV25-1; CDR3 protein: CASSGAAHWYF
CDR3 length: 15; J gene: TRBJ1-1; V gene: TRBV5-1; CDR3 protein: CASSIRRPLGTEAFF
CDR3 length: 15; J gene: TRBJ1-3; V gene: TRBV7-5; CDR3 protein: CARSTEGSRGNTIYF
CDR3 length: 14; J gene: TRBJ1-1; V gene: TRBV20-1; CDR3 protein: CSASLSAGQTVAFF
CDR3 length: 13; J gene: TRBJ1-5; V gene: TRBV5-5; CDR3 protein: CASSLLRGQPQHF
CDR3 length: 13; J gene: TRBJ1-1; V gene: TRBV11-2; CDR3 protein: CASSRDRDTEAFF
CDR3 length: 14; J gene: TRBJ2-7; V gene: TRBV7-9; CDR3 protein: CASSHPDGTYEQYF
CDR3 length: 14; J gene: TRBJ2-1; V gene: TRBV7-2; CDR3 protein: CASSLRGGPNEQFF
CDR3 length: 13; J gene: TRBJ1-4; V gene: TRBV19; CDR3 protein: CASRYRGREKLFF
CDR3 length: 13; J gene: TRBJ2-1; V gene: TRBV15; CDR3 protein: CATSRDLVGEQFF
CDR3 length: 16; J gene: TRBJ2-4; V gene: TRBV9; CDR3 protein: CASSPEGAGAKNIQYF
CDR3 length: 13; J gene: TRBJ1-3; V gene: TRBV6-5; CDR3 protein: CASTARQQNTIYF
CDR3 length: 14; J gene: TRBJ2-2; V gene: TRBV7-3; CDR3 protein: CASSLTGQGGELFF
CDR3 length: 14; J gene: TRBJ2-7; V gene: TRBV11-2; CDR3 protein: CASSLLTGAYEQYF
CDR3 length: 13; J gene: TRBJ2-7; V gene: TRBV27; CDR3 protein: CASAYPGSYEQYF
CDR3 length: 18; J gene: TRBJ2-1; V gene: TRBV25-1; CDR3 protein: CASSEFSGRGQGYNEQFF
CDR3 length: 13; J gene: TRBJ2-7; V gene: TRBV19; CDR3 protein: CATSPRGTYEQYF
CDR3 length: 12; J gene: TRBJ2-2; V gene: TRBV27; CDR3 protein: CASSFYPGELFF
CDR3 length: 14; J gene: TRBJ2-5; V gene: TRBV6-6; CDR3 protein: CASSRTGRQETQYF
CDR3 length: 14; J gene: TRBJ2-7; V gene: TRBV6-1; CDR3 protein: CASSDGTGPYEQYF
CDR3 length: 16; J gene: TRBJ2-1; V gene: TRBV6-6; CDR3 protein: CASSTRGERGYNEQFF
CDR3 length: 15; J gene: TRBJ2-2; V gene: TRBV20-1; CDR3 protein: CSASARGRHTGELFF
CDR3 length: 16; J gene: TRBJ1-1; V gene: TRBV9; CDR3 protein: CASSPNTGHWNTEAFF
CDR3 length: 14; J gene: TRBJ1-1; V gene: TRBV15; CDR3 protein: CATGLGPMNTEAFF
CDR3 length: 17; J gene: TRBJ1-2; V gene: TRBV7-2; CDR3 protein: CASSLDRRRATNYGYTF
CDR3 length: 15; J gene: TRBJ1-5; V gene: TRBV19; CDR3 protein: CASTIGTGGHQPQHF
CDR3 length: 14; J gene: TRBJ2-3; V gene: TRBV6-1; CDR3 protein: CASSDRVSTDTQYF
CDR3 length: 14; J gene: TRBJ2-5; V gene: TRBV18; CDR3 protein: CASSPRDREETQYF
CDR3 length: 16; J gene: TRBJ2-7; V gene: TRBV28; CDR3 protein: CASTGGGGREFYEQYF
CDR3 length: 14; J gene: TRBJ1-1; V gene: TRBV28; CDR3 protein: CASWTRGRATEAFF
CDR3 length: 15; J gene: TRBJ1-6; V gene: TRBV7-9; CDR3 protein: CASSSGLAVYSPLHF
CDR3 length: 16; J gene: TRBJ2-1; V gene: TRBV13; CDR3 protein: CASSRRGGRALKEQFF
CDR3 length: 10; J gene: TRBJ2-1; V gene: TRBV2; CDR3 protein: CASKGTEQFF
CDR3 length: 17; J gene: TRBJ1-2; V gene: TRBV7-9; CDR3 protein: CASSLATGTGRIYGYTF
CDR3 length: 12; J gene: TRBJ1-2; V gene: TRBV4-1; CDR3 protein: CASSQDSYGYTF
CDR3 length: 15; J gene: TRBJ2-7; V gene: TRBV5-1; CDR3 protein: CASSFDRGPSYEQYF
CDR3 length: 14; J gene: TRBJ2-1; V gene: TRBV5-1; CDR3 protein: CASSLRSGGNEQFF
CDR3 length: 14; J gene: TRBJ1-5; V gene: TRBV5-5; CDR3 protein: CASSRTEAIQPQHF
CDR3 length: 15; J gene: TRBJ2-2; V gene: TRBV24-1; CDR3 protein: CATSDLQGDTGELFF
CDR3 length: 13; J gene: TRBJ2-1; V gene: TRBV28; CDR3 protein: CASSLGGRGWWFF
CDR3 length: 15; J gene: TRBJ1-5; V gene: TRBV6-5; CDR3 protein: CASSPGQYSNQPQHF
CDR3 length: 11; J gene: TRBJ2-7; V gene: TRBV5-1; CDR3 protein: CASSSGLGQYF
CDR3 length: 16; J gene: TRBJ1-6; V gene: TRBV5-6; CDR3 protein: CASSSELSSYNSPLHF
CDR3 length: 13; J gene: TRBJ2-7; V gene: TRBV12-3/TRBV12-4; CDR3 protein: CASRKGGKYEQYF
CDR3 length: 13; J gene: TRBJ2-1; V gene: TRBV14; CDR3 protein: CASSQVSLDEQFF
CDR3 length: 18; J gene: TRBJ2-5; V gene: TRBV7-2; CDR3 protein: CASSPAPGTSGIWETQYF
CDR3 length: 12; J gene: TRBJ1-1; V gene: TRBV30; CDR3 protein: CAWSPMNTEAFF
CDR3 length: 16; J gene: TRBJ2-2; V gene: TRBV2; CDR3 protein: CASVGSPPNFPGELFF
CDR3 length: 15; J gene: TRBJ1-2; V gene: TRBV2; CDR3 protein: CASSERGTGGDGYTF